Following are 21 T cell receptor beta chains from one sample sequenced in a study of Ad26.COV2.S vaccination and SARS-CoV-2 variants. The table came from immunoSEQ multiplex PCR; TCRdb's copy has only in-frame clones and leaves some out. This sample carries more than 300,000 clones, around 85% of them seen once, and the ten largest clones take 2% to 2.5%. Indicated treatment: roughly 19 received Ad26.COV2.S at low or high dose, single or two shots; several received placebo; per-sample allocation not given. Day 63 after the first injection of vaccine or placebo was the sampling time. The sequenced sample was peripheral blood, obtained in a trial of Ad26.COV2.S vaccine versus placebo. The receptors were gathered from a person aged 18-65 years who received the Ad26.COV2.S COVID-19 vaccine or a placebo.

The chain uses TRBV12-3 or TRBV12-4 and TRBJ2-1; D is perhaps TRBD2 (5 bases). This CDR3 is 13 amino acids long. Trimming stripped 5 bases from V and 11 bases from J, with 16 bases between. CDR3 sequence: CASSSLISTKQFF. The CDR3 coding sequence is TGTGCCAGCAGTAGCCTCATCTCGACTAAGCAGTTCTTC.

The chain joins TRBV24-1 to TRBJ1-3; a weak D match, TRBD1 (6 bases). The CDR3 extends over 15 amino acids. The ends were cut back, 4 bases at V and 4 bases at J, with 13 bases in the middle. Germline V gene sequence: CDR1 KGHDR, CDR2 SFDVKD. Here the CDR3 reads CATSDPPQGGNTIYF. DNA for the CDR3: TGTGCCACCAGTGACCCTCCGCAGGGGGGAAACACCATATATTTT.

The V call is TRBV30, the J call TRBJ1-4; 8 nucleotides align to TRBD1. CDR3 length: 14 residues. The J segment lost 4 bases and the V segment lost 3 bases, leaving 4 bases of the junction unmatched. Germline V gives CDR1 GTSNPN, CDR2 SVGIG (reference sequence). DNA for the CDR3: TGTGCCTGGAGCAGGGACAGGTATAATGAAAAACTGTTTTTT. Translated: CAWSRDRYNEKLFF.

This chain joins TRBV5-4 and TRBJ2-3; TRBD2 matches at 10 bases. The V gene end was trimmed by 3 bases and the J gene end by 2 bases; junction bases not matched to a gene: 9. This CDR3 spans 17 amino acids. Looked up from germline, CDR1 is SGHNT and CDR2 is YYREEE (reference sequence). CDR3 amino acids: CASSSKLAGYPTDTQYF. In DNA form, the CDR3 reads TGTGCCAGCAGCTCGAAACTAGCGGGGTACCCCACAGATACGCAGTATTTT.

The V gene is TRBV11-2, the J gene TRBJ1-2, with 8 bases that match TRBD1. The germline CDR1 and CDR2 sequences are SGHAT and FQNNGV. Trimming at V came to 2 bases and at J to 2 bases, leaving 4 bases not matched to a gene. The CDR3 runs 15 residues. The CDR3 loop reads CASSLSQGGNYGYTF. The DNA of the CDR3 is TGTGCCAGCAGCTTATCACAGGGGGGGAACTATGGCTACACCTTC.

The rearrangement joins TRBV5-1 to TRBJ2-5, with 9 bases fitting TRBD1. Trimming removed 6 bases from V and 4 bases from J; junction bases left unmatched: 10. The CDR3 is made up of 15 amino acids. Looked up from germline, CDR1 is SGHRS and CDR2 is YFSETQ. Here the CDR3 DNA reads TGCGCCAGCATCAAATGGGGACAGGGTGGAGAGACCCAGTACTTC. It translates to CASIKWGQGGETQYF. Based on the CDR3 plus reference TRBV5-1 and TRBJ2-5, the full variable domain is KAGVTQTPRYLIKTRGQQVTLSCSPISGHRSVSWYQQTPGQGLQFLFEYFSETQRNKGNFPGRFSGRQFSNSRSEMNVSTLELGDSALYLCASIKWGQGGETQYFGPGTRLLVL.

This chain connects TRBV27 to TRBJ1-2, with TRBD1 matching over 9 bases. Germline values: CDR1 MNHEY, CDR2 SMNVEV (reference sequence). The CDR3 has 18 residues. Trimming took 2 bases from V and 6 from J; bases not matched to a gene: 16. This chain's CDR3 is CASSLVQNRGQRLDGYTF. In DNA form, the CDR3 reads TGTGCCAGCAGTTTAGTCCAAAACAGGGGGCAGCGTTTGGATGGCTACACCTTC.

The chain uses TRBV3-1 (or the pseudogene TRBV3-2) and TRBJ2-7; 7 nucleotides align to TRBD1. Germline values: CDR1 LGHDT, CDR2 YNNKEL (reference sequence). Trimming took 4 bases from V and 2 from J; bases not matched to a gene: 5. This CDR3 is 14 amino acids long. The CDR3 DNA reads TGTGCCAGCAGCCCAGTCGGACAGGCCTACGAGCAGTACTTC. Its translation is CASSPVGQAYEQYF.

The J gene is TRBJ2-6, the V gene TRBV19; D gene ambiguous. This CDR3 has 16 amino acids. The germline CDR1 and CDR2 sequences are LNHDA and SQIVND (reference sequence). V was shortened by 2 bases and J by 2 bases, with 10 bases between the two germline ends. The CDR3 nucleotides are TGTGCCAGTAGTATACTTCAAGGGCCTGGGGCCAACGTCCTGACTTTC. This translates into CASSILQGPGANVLTF.

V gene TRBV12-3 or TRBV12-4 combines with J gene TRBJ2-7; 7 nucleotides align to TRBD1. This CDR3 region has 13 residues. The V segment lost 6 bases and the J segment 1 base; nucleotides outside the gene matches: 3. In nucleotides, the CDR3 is TGTGCCAGCAGACAGGGGCTTTCCTACGAGCAGTACTTC. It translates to CASRQGLSYEQYF.

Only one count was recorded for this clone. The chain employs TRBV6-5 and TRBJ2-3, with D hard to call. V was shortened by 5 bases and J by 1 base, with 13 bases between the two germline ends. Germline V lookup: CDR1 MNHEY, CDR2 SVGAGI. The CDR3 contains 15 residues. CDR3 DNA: TGTGCCAGCAGTATCCTTCCAGCGCGCACAGATACGCAGTATTTT. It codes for CASSILPARTDTQYF.

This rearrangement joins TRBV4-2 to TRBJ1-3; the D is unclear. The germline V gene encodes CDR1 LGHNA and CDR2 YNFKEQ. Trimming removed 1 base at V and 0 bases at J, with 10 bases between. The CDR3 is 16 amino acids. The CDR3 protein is CASSQAGSYSGNTIYF. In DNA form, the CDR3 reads TGTGCCAGCAGCCAAGCAGGCTCTTACTCTGGAAACACCATATATTTT.

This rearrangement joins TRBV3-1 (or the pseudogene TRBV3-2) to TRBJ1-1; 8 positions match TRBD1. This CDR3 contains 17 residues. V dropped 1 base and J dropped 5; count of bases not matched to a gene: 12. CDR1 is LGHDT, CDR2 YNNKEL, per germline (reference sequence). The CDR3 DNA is TGTGCCAGCAGCCAAGCACCAGGGGGCTGGGTTATGACTGAAGCTTTCTTT. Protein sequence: CASSQAPGGWVMTEAFF.

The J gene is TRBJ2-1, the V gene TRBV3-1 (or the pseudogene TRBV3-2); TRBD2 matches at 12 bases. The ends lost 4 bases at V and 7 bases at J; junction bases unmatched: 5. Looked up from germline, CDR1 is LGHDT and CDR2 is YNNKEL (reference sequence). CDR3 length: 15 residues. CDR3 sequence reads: CASSPGTSGWNEQFF. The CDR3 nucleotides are TGTGCCAGCAGCCCCGGGACTAGCGGGTGGAATGAGCAGTTCTTC.

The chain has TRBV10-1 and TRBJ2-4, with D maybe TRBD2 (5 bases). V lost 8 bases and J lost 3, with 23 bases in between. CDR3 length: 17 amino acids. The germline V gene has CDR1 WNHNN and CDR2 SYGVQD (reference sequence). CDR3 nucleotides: TGCGCCAGCTCCCCTGGCTGGACTGGGGAGAGCAAAAACATTCAGTACTTC. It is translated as CASSPGWTGESKNIQYF.

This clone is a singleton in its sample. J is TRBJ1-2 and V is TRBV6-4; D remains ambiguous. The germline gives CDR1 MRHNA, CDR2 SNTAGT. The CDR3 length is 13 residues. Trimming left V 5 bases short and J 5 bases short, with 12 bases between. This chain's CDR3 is CASSPEVGYGYTF. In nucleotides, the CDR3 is TGTGCCAGCAGTCCCGAAGTGGGATATGGCTACACCTTC.

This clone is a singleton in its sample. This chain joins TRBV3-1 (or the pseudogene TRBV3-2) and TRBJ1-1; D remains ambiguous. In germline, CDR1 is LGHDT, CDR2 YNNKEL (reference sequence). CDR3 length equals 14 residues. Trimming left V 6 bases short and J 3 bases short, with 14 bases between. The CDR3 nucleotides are TGTGCCAGCAGTGCACCTGGGGAGGACACTGAAGCTTTCTTT. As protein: CASSAPGEDTEAFF.

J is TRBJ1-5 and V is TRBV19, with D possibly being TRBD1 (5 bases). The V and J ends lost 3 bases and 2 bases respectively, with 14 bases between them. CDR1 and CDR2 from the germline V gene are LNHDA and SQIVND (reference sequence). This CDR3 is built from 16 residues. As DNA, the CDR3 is TGTGCCAGTAGTATGCAGGGACGAGGTGGCAATCAGCCCCAGCATTTT. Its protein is CASSMQGRGGNQPQHF.

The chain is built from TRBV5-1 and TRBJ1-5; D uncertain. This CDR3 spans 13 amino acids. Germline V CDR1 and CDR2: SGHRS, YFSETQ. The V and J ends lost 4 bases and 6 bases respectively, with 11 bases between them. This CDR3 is CASSAEPSQPQHF. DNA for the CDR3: TGCGCCAGCAGCGCCGAGCCTAGTCAGCCCCAGCATTTT.

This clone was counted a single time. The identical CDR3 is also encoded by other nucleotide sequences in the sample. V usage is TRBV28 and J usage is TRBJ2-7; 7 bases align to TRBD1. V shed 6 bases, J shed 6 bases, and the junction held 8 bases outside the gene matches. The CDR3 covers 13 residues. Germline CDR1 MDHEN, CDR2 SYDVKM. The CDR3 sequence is CASRQTGLGEQYF. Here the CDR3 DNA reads TGTGCCAGCAGACAGACAGGGTTAGGCGAGCAGTACTTC.

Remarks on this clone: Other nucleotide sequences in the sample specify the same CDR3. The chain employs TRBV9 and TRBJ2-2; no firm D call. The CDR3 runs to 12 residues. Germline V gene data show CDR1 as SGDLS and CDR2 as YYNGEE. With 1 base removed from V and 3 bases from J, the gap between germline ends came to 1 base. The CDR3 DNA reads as TGTGCCAGCAGCGTATACACCGGGGAGCTGTTTTTT. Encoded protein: CASSVYTGELFF.